The 10 T cell receptor beta chains listed next were all sequenced from one sample in a study of radiotherapy plus CTLA-4 blockade in lung cancer (dated by TCRdb to the late 2010s). The library came from the immunoSEQ multiplex PCR assay. TCRdb re-hosts the immuneACCESS table, in-frame sequences only. Its copies lack some clones; in the studies checked, an unresolved V gene accounts for under half of them, and the cause for the rest is not known. This sample holds over 100,000 clones; about four fifths were observed only once. The ten largest clones take up 3% to 4% of the sample. This specimen was peripheral blood, taken from a patient treated with radiotherapy plus ipilimumab. Source of these receptors: a human donor with non-small cell lung cancer that progressed on radiotherapy plus ipilimumab. Some clones in this sample may be carry-over from other donors' samples.

This rearrangement joins TRBV9 to TRBJ1-5; 11 bases match TRBD1. The germline V gene has CDR1 SGDLS and CDR2 YYNGEE. The CDR3 spans 14 residues. V shed 4 bases and J 6 bases; nucleotides not matched to a gene: 3. The CDR3 DNA reads as TGTGCCAGCAGCCGGGACAGGGGGAGTCAGCCCCAGCATTTT. Protein: CASSRDRGSQPQHF.

The J gene is TRBJ1-5, the V gene TRBV7-2; 11 bases align to TRBD1. The CDR3 has 18 amino acids. The J segment lost 0 bases and the V segment lost 3 bases, leaving 7 bases of the junction unmatched. The germline CDR1 and CDR2 sequences are SGHTA and FQGNSA. DNA of the CDR3: TGTGCCAGCAGCTTGCCGGGACAGGGGGGTTATAGCAATCAGCCCCAGCATTTT. Its protein product is CASSLPGQGGYSNQPQHF.

The chain combines TRBV7-6 with TRBJ1-2; TRBD1 is a possible D gene (5 bases). The CDR3 has 15 residues. CDR1 is SGHVS, CDR2 FNYEAQ, per germline. V lost 5 bases to trimming and J lost 4 bases, with 17 bases between them. The DNA of the CDR3 is TGTGCCAGCAGCCCCCAATCCTTGACAGCCTATGGCTACACCTTC. Protein: CASSPQSLTAYGYTF.

V and J are TRBV7-3 and TRBJ2-3; TRBD2 matches 8 bases. The V and J ends lost 1 base and 5 bases, in that order; junction bases with no gene match: 5. This CDR3 contains 15 residues. Looked up from germline, CDR1 is SGHTA and CDR2 is FQGTGA. This CDR3 reads CASSLIAGSRDTQYF. The CDR3 coding sequence is TGTGCCAGCAGCTTAATAGCGGGGTCACGAGATACGCAGTATTTT.

This chain connects TRBV6-6 to TRBJ1-2; a weak D match, TRBD1 (6 bases). Trimming left V 6 bases short and J 4 bases short, with 15 bases between. The length of the CDR3 is 14 residues. Germline loops: CDR1 MNHNY, CDR2 SVGAGI (reference sequence). CDR3 sequence reads: CASRPSGQFYGYTF. In DNA form, the CDR3 reads TGTGCCAGCAGGCCCTCCGGACAGTTCTATGGCTACACCTTC.

The rearrangement joins TRBV5-1 to TRBJ2-7, with 12 bases identical to TRBD1. Germline V lookup: CDR1 SGHRS, CDR2 YFSETQ. V was clipped by 1 base and J by 4 bases; unmatched bases: 3. This CDR3 has 15 amino acids. The CDR3 nucleotides read TGCGCCAGCAGCTTGATGGGACAGGGGGCTTACGAGCAGTACTTC. It encodes CASSLMGQGAYEQYF.

This chain links TRBV5-6 with TRBJ2-5; 9 bases are a match to TRBD1. Germline V CDR1 and CDR2: SGHDT, YYEEEE. This CDR3 is built from 14 residues. V dropped 4 bases and J dropped 5; count of bases not matched to a gene: 6. Written as DNA, the CDR3 is TGTGCCAGCAGCGGGACAGGGTTGACCGAGACCCAGTACTTC. It codes for CASSGTGLTETQYF.

V and J are TRBV6-6 and TRBJ1-3; D is unclear. The germline V gene encodes CDR1 MNHNY and CDR2 SVGAGI (reference sequence). There are 14 residues in the CDR3. V lost 5 bases and J lost 0, with 8 bases in between. The CDR3: CASSKSDSGNTIYF. The CDR3 nucleotides are TGTGCCAGCAGTAAATCCGACTCTGGAAACACCATATATTTT.

The J gene is TRBJ1-1, the V gene TRBV18; possibly TRBD1 for D (5 bases). The CDR3 sequence is 13 residues long. Trimming took 3 bases from V and 4 from J, leaving 9 bases between them. From germline, CDR1 is KGHSH and CDR2 LQKENI. CDR3 nucleotides: TGTGCCAGCTCACCGGGGGAGAGCACTGAAGCTTTCTTT. The encoded protein is CASSPGESTEAFF.

The CDR3: CASSPSDSTDTQYF. CDR3 nucleotide sequence: TGCGCCAGCAGCCCCTCGGACAGCACAGATACGCAGTATTTT. The chain recombines TRBV5-1 with TRBJ2-3; D gene ambiguous. Germline assignment: CDR1 SGHRS and CDR2 YFSETQ. Trimming cost V 4 bases and J 0 bases, with 9 bases left between them. The CDR3 covers 14 residues.